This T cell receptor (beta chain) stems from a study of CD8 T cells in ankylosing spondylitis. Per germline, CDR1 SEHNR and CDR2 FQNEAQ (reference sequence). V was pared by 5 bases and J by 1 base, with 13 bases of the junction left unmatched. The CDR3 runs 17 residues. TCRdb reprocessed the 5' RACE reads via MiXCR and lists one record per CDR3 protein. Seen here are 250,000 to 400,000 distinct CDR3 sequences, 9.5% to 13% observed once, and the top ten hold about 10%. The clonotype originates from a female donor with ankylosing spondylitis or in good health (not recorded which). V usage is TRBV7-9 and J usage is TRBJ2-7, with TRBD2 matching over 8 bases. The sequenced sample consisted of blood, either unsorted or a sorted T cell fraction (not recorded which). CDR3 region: CASSPSPSGPNSYEQYF. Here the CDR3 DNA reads TGTGCCAGCAGCCCGAGCCCTAGCGGGCCCAATTCCTACGAGCAGTACTTC.